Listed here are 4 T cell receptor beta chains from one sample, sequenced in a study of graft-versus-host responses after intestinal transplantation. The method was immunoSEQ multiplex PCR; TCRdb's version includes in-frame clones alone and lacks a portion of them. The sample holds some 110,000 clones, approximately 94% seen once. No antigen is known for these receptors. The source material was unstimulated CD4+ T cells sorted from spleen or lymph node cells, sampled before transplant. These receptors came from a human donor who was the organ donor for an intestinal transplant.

The CDR3 coding sequence is TGTGCCAGCAGCGAAACAGGCTATGGCTACACCTTC. This gives the protein CASSETGYGYTF. J is TRBJ1-2 and V is TRBV2; TRBD1 might be the D (5 bases). Germline CDR1 is SNHLY and CDR2 is FYNNEI. The CDR3 contains 12 residues. V was pared by 6 bases and J by 4 bases, with 9 bases between.

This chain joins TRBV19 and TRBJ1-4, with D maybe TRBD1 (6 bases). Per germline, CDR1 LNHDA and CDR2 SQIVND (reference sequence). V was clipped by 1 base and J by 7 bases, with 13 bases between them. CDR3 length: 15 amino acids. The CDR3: CASSIGTAVGEKLFF. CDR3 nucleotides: TGTGCCAGTAGTATAGGGACAGCCGTTGGTGAAAAACTGTTTTTT.

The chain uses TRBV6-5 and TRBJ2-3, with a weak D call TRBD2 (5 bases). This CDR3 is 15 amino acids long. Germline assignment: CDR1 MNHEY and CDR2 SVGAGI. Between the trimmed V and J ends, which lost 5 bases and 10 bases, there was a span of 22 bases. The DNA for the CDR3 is TGTGCCAGCAGTGTGGAACGGGAACCCTACAAAGCGCAGTATTTT. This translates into CASSVEREPYKAQYF.

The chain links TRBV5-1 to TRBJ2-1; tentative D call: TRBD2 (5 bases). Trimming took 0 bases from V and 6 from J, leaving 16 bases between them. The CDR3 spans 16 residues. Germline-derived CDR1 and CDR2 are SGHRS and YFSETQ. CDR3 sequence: CASSLAGGYRGNEQFF. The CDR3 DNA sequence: TGCGCCAGCAGCTTGGCCGGTGGATACCGGGGCAATGAGCAGTTCTTC.